Presented here are 9 T cell receptor beta chains from one specimen sequenced in a study of blood T cell repertoires in COVID-19. TCRdb keeps only in-frame clones here, not all; method: immunoSEQ multiplex PCR. Among about 200,000 clones listed, around 84% were seen once. The sequenced sample consisted of PBMCs or T cells enriched from blood (not recorded which). These receptors all stem from a woman in her twenties or thirties who had been exposed to COVID-19.

This sequence joins TRBV18 and TRBJ1-1; D is ambiguous. The V end lost 1 base, the J end lost 0 bases, and 21 bases lay between the germline ends. The germline V gene has CDR1 KGHSH and CDR2 LQKENI. The CDR3 has 19 amino acids. CDR3 sequence reads: CASSPLTAGGSPMNTEAFF. In DNA form, the CDR3 reads TGTGCCAGCTCACCACTTACCGCGGGTGGCAGTCCCATGAACACTGAAGCTTTCTTT.

The chain has TRBV5-1 and TRBJ1-1; unclear D gene. The V and J ends lost 0 bases and 2 bases respectively, with 8 bases between them. CDR1 SGHRS and CDR2 YFSETQ come from the germline V gene. This CDR3 comprises 14 residues. The CDR3 region has the DNA TGCGCCAGCAGCTTGGCCGGGTTCAACACTGAAGCTTTCTTT. Translated: CASSLAGFNTEAFF.

V gene TRBV19 combines with J gene TRBJ2-5; TRBD2 matches at 13 bases. CDR3 length equals 15 residues. Germline values: CDR1 LNHDA, CDR2 SQIVND (reference sequence). With V trimmed by 4 bases and J by 1 base, 0 bases remained unmatched. DNA for the CDR3: TGTGCCAGTAGTAGACTAGCGGGGGGCCAAGAGACCCAGTACTTC. Translating gives CASSRLAGGQETQYF.

This clone was observed a single time. V is TRBV5-4 and J is TRBJ2-7, with 7 bases that match TRBD1. The CDR3 runs to 17 residues. Germline V lookup: CDR1 SGHNT, CDR2 YYREEE (reference sequence). The ends lost 2 bases at V and 6 bases at J; junction bases unmatched: 17. The CDR3 DNA sequence: TGTGCCAGCAGCTTCCGACAGGGTGACGCCCTTCAACCCGAGCAGTACTTC. Its protein is CASSFRQGDALQPEQYF.

The chain couples TRBV7-9 to TRBJ1-6, with TRBD1 matching 7 bases. Trimming removed 1 base from V and 10 bases from J; junction bases left unmatched: 1. This CDR3 region has 13 residues. Per the germline V gene, CDR1 is SEHNR and CDR2 is FQNEAQ (reference sequence). CDR3 protein: CASSLDRGSPLHF. CDR3 sequence (DNA): TGTGCCAGCAGCTTAGACAGGGGATCACCCCTCCACTTT.

The gene calls are TRBV20-1 and TRBJ2-1; no clear D gene. The CDR3 has 11 residues. The germline V gene has CDR1 DFQATT and CDR2 SNEGSKA (reference sequence). With 0 bases removed from V and 9 bases from J, the gap between germline ends came to 6 bases. The CDR3 region has the DNA TGCAGTGCTAGAGAGGGCTTTGAGCAGTTCTTC. Residues: CSAREGFEQFF.

The V gene is TRBV13, the J gene TRBJ1-2; D gene unclear. CDR1 is PRHDT, CDR2 FYEKMQ, per germline (reference sequence). The CDR3 runs 14 residues. V dropped 4 bases and J dropped 2 bases, with 11 bases sitting between them. The CDR3, as DNA: TGTGCCAGCAGCTCAGGTGGAGGGAACTATGGCTACACCTTC. It encodes CASSSGGGNYGYTF.

The rearrangement links TRBV5-4 to TRBJ2-1, with D possibly TRBD2 on 6 matching bases. The CDR3 is made up of 14 amino acids. V shed 0 bases and J shed 7 bases, with 11 bases lying between them. Germline V gene sequence: CDR1 SGHNT, CDR2 YYREEE (reference sequence). The CDR3 here is CASSLVQGGNEQFF. In DNA form, the CDR3 reads TGTGCCAGCAGCTTGGTCCAGGGAGGTAATGAGCAGTTCTTC.

The J gene is TRBJ2-1, the V gene TRBV9; a possible D gene is TRBD2 (6 bases). Trimming shortened V by 3 bases and J by 7 bases, and 20 bases separated the two germline ends. Per the germline V gene, CDR1 is SGDLS and CDR2 is YYNGEE. This CDR3 comprises 16 residues. The CDR3 is CASSARLRRDGNEQFF. In DNA form, the CDR3 reads TGTGCCAGCAGCGCCCGGCTGAGGCGGGACGGGAATGAGCAGTTCTTC.